These 2 T cell receptor beta chains were all obtained from the same sample, sequenced in a study of PD-L1 blockade in urothelial cancer. Noted time point: pretreatment peripheral blood. Generated by immunoSEQ multiplex PCR, the TCRdb table keeps only in-frame clones and is missing some. The table includes approximately 55,000 clones, just over 85% detected once. The starting material was PBMCs, obtained around atezolizumab (anti-PD-L1) treatment. These receptors all stem from a man aged 55 to 70 with urothelial cancer.

The rearrangement joins TRBV7-6 to TRBJ2-1; 7 bases are shared with TRBD2. Losses at the gene ends were 5 bases for V and 9 bases for J; bases not matched to a gene: 4. The CDR3 is made up of 12 amino acids. The germline V gene encodes CDR1 SGHVS and CDR2 FNYEAQ. CDR3 sequence reads: CASSLGGSEQFF. The CDR3 nucleotides read TGTGCCAGCAGCCTCGGGGGGAGTGAGCAGTTCTTC.

The chain uses TRBV30 and TRBJ2-1; 15 positions match TRBD2. CDR3 length equals 15 residues. Trimming removed 1 base from V and 8 bases from J; junction bases left unmatched: 3. Germline V CDR1 and CDR2: GTSNPN, SVGIG (reference sequence). The DNA of the CDR3 is TGTGCCTGGAGTGGGACTAGCGGGGGGGCCTATGAGCAGTTCTTC. It specifies CAWSGTSGGAYEQFF.